This T cell receptor (beta chain) was captured in a study of glioma-infiltrating T cells after dendritic cell vaccination. About the research overall: Dendritic cell vaccine was injected intradermally three times, biweekly.

All glioblastoma patients lacked an isocitrate dehydrogenase mutation. PBMC sampling occurred before vaccination, two weeks after the third dose, and at progression. V was pared by 1 base and J by 4 bases, with 13 bases of the junction left unmatched. Germline CDR1 is SEHNR and CDR2 is FQNEAQ (reference sequence). This CDR3 spans 18 amino acids. Produced via immunoSEQ multiplex PCR; TCRdb's table is partial and in-frame only. The sample has 93,000 or so clones; roughly 76% are singletons. The chain employs TRBV7-9 and TRBJ2-1; 7 nucleotides align to TRBD2. Source: blood, taken before dendritic cell vaccination. The receptor was isolated from a human donor with glioblastoma. The CDR3 loop is CASSLGGGIVGAYNEQFF. CDR3 coding DNA: TGTGCCAGCAGCTTAGGGGGAGGGATCGTCGGGGCATACAATGAGCAGTTCTTC. Looking up the rest from reference TRBV7-9 and TRBJ2-1 gives the full variable domain: DTGVSQNPRHKITKRGQNVTFRCDPISEHNRLYWYRQTLGQGPEFLTYFQNEAQLEKSRLLSDRFSAERPKGSFSTLEIQRTEQGDSAMYLCASSLGGGIVGAYNEQFFGPGTRLTVL.